This TCR beta chain was sequenced during a study of regulatory T cells in long-lasting Graves disease. Findings and caveats of the study: Owing to a sample size that was small, accuracy may have been reduced.

This sample's time point: persistent/refractory GD, antithyroid drugs over 5 years with positive TRAb. The authors made the TCR library using RNA they extracted from PBMCs. This clonotype turned up a few times. As yet, its antigen is unknown. According to the study, TCR beta libraries were built with iRepertoire HTBI primers and CDR3-region Arm-PCR. TCRdb re-called the multiplex PCR reads through MiXCR, storing one row per CDR3 protein. The table lists under 450,000 distinct CDR3 sequences, approximately 23% of them singletons, with 28% in the top ten. The CDR3 extends over 11 amino acids. Per the germline V gene, CDR1 is SQVTM and CDR2 is ANQGSEA. V gave up 6 bases and J gave up 8 bases; unmatched junction bases: 2.

The J gene is TRBJ1-2, the V gene TRBV29-1; 11 positions match TRBD1. This sample comprised peripheral blood mononuclear cells (PBMCs), obtained when the disease was refractory, from a patient treated with antithyroid drugs. The receptor was isolated from a woman in her forties with Graves disease. CDR3 in amino acids: CSVGQGVGYTF. For the CDR3, the DNA is TGCAGCGTGGGACAGGGGGTAGGCTACACCTTC.